Shown below are 26 T cell receptor beta chains from a single sample sequenced in a study of T cell responses to AZD1222 COVID-19 vaccine. Measured with immunoSEQ multiplex PCR; TCRdb has only the in-frame clones, and not every one. There are 58,000 or so clones in the sample; roughly 84% occur only once, and approximately 7.4% lies in the top ten. This specimen was peripheral blood, taken on day 0 of AZD1222 vaccination. These receptors were taken from an adult in good health.

V and J are TRBV5-1 and TRBJ2-1; D ambiguous. The CDR3 contains 17 residues. V was cut by 4 bases and J by 8 bases, with 25 bases left in between. CDR1 and CDR2 (germline): SGHRS, YFSETQ. The CDR3, as DNA: TGCGCCAGCAGCCTTACTTTCGCCGCTCCCTCGTCTGATGAGCAGTTCTTC. This encodes CASSLTFAAPSSDEQFF.

The chain carries TRBV5-1 and TRBJ2-7, with TRBD1 as a possible D gene (5 bases). The germline CDR1 and CDR2 sequences are SGHRS and YFSETQ. The CDR3 contains 13 residues. Trimming took off 0 bases at V and 4 bases at J, with 8 bases between the two ends. The CDR3 nucleotides read TGCGCCAGCAGCTTGGCCAGGGAATACGAGCAGTACTTC. Translated: CASSLAREYEQYF.

The genes are TRBV6-6 and TRBJ1-1; the D gene is possibly TRBD1 (6 bases). V was pared by 4 bases and J by 4 bases, with 7 bases between. Germline loops: CDR1 MNHNY, CDR2 SVGAGI (reference sequence). The CDR3 totals 12 residues. The CDR3 bases are TGTGCCAGCAGTTGGACAGTCACTGAAGCTTTCTTT. This codes for CASSWTVTEAFF.

V gene TRBV14 combines with J gene TRBJ2-3, with D uncertain. The CDR3 contains 13 residues. Germline assignment: CDR1 SGHDN and CDR2 FVKESK. V was trimmed by 8 bases and J by 5 bases, leaving 14 bases between them. As DNA, the CDR3 is TGTGCCAGCTGGAATTGGGCCGGAGATACGCAGTATTTT. Protein product: CASWNWAGDTQYF. Using reference TRBV14 and TRBJ2-3 for the parts outside the CDR3, the full variable domain is EAGVTQFPSHSVIEKGQTVTLRCDPISGHDNLYWYRRVMGKEIKFLLHFVKESKQDESGMPNNRFLAERTGGTYSTLKVQPAELEDSGVYFCASWNWAGDTQYFGPGTRLTVL.

V usage is TRBV10-3 and J usage is TRBJ1-2; 7 bases agree with TRBD1. Germline V CDR1 and CDR2: ENHRY, SYGVKD. The trim removed 3 bases at V and 7 bases at J, leaving 5 bases unmatched. The CDR3 covers 13 residues. The CDR3 reads CAISDDRVGGYTF. CDR3 DNA sequence: TGTGCCATCAGTGACGACAGGGTGGGTGGCTACACCTTC.

This chain connects TRBV3-1 (or the pseudogene TRBV3-2) to TRBJ2-7; D remains unclear. The germline gives CDR1 LGHDT, CDR2 YNNKEL (reference sequence). The CDR3 is 12 residues long. Trimming took off 6 bases at V and 5 bases at J, with 11 bases between the two ends. The CDR3 is CASRSGPHEQYF. As DNA, the CDR3 is TGTGCCAGCAGGTCGGGCCCCCACGAGCAGTACTTC.

The chain couples TRBV7-8 to TRBJ2-7; D remains ambiguous. The CDR3 covers 15 residues. The V gene's germline CDR1 is SGHVS and CDR2 FQNEAQ. Trimming took 5 bases from V and 3 from J, leaving 17 bases between them. The CDR3 spells CASSQWQGRLYEQYF. For the CDR3, the DNA is TGTGCCAGCAGCCAATGGCAAGGCCGCCTCTACGAGCAGTACTTC.

The chain carries TRBV5-4 and TRBJ2-3; 9 bases map to TRBD2. This CDR3 region has 16 residues. The germline gives CDR1 SGHNT, CDR2 YYREEE (reference sequence). V dropped 2 bases and J dropped 4; count of bases not matched to a gene: 8. The CDR3 nucleotides read TGTGCCAGCAGCTTCACGGTAGCGGGGGCTGCAGATACGCAGTATTTT. Translating gives CASSFTVAGAADTQYF. Complete variable domain (other parts from reference TRBV5-4 and TRBJ2-3): ETGVTQSPTHLIKTRGQQVTLRCSSQSGHNTVSWYQQALGQGPQFIFQYYREEENGRGNFPPRFSGLQFPNYSSELNVNALELDDSALYLCASSFTVAGAADTQYFGPGTRLTVL.

The J gene is TRBJ1-5, the V gene TRBV6-5; no firm D call. There are 12 residues in the CDR3. Germline V gene sequence: CDR1 MNHEY, CDR2 SVGAGI. V was cut by 5 bases and J by 7 bases, with 9 bases left in between. This CDR3 reads CASSTGGQPQHF. As DNA, the CDR3 is TGTGCCAGCAGTACCGGCGGGCAGCCCCAGCATTTT.

V is TRBV11-2 and J is TRBJ2-3; D call uncertain. V lost 5 bases, J lost 4 bases, and 10 bases lay in between. CDR3 size: 13 residues. Germline V gene data show CDR1 as SGHAT and CDR2 as FQNNGV. Here the CDR3 DNA reads TGTGCCAGCAGCCTTAGCCTGGCAGATACGCAGTATTTT. Amino acid sequence: CASSLSLADTQYF.

The chain links TRBV9 to TRBJ2-3; the match to TRBD2 covers 13 bases. The CDR3 extends over 15 amino acids. Germline V gene data show CDR1 as SGDLS and CDR2 as YYNGEE. The ends lost 5 bases at V and 6 bases at J; junction bases unmatched: 6. The CDR3 sequence: CASSRTSGGVDTQYF. CDR3 nucleotide sequence: TGTGCCAGCAGTCGGACTAGCGGGGGTGTGGATACGCAGTATTTT.

CDR3 protein: CASSPWSREMNTEAFF. In nucleotides, the CDR3 is TGTGCCAGCAGCCCCTGGAGCAGGGAAATGAACACTGAAGCTTTCTTT. This chain joins TRBV11-2 and TRBJ1-1; possibly TRBD1 for D (5 bases). CDR3 length: 16 residues. Germline loops: CDR1 SGHAT, CDR2 FQNNGV. Trimming left V 5 bases short and J 0 bases short, with 16 bases between. Complete variable domain (other parts from reference TRBV11-2 and TRBJ1-1): EAGVAQSPRYKIIEKRQSVAFWCNPISGHATLYWYQQILGQGPKLLIQFQNNGVVDDSQLPKDRFSAERLKGVDSTLKIQPAKLEDSAVYLCASSPWSREMNTEAFFGQGTRLTVV.

The J gene is TRBJ2-7, the V gene TRBV5-6; 7 nucleotides match TRBD1. J lost 2 bases, V lost 0 bases, and 2 bases had no gene match. This CDR3 spans 14 amino acids. Looked up from germline, CDR1 is SGHDT and CDR2 is YYEEEE. The CDR3 here is CASSLGTGAYEQYF. The DNA of the CDR3 is TGTGCCAGCAGCTTGGGGACAGGAGCCTACGAGCAGTACTTC.

The chain links TRBV3-1 (or the pseudogene TRBV3-2) to TRBJ2-7; D unclear. Trimming took off 3 bases at V and 2 bases at J, with 8 bases between the two ends. The CDR3 consists of 13 residues. Germline CDR1 reads LGHDT; CDR2 reads YNNKEL (reference sequence). The CDR3 here is CASSHSQAYEQYF. CDR3 coding DNA: TGTGCCAGCAGCCACTCCCAGGCCTACGAGCAGTACTTC.

The V gene is TRBV19, the J gene TRBJ1-1; TRBD1 might be the D (6 bases). Trimming took 3 bases from V and 1 from J, leaving 9 bases between them. CDR1 LNHDA and CDR2 SQIVND come from the germline V gene (reference sequence). This CDR3 region has 14 residues. CDR3 bases: TGTGCCAGTAGTATGGGGACACCGAACACTGAAGCTTTCTTT. Residues: CASSMGTPNTEAFF.

V gene TRBV28 combines with J gene TRBJ1-2; perhaps TRBD1 as D (6 bases). The ends were cut back, 8 bases at V and 4 bases at J, with 11 bases in the middle. This CDR3 comprises 12 residues. Germline loops: CDR1 MDHEN, CDR2 SYDVKM. The CDR3 DNA sequence: TGTGCCAGCCGGGGGCGAGGCTATGGCTACACCTTC. Protein: CASRGRGYGYTF.

The chain is built from TRBV5-1 and TRBJ2-2, with D unresolved. The germline CDR1 and CDR2 sequences are SGHRS and YFSETQ. The CDR3 is made up of 15 amino acids. V was trimmed by 3 bases and J by 5 bases, leaving 14 bases between them. In DNA form, the CDR3 reads TGCGCCAGCAGCTCCTCCTCTTTAGGGACCGGGGAGCTGTTTTTT. Translated, it gives CASSSSSLGTGELFF.

This rearrangement joins TRBV7-6 to TRBJ2-5; no firm D call. This CDR3 is built from 12 residues. CDR1 is SGHVS, CDR2 FNYEAQ, per germline. Deletions cut 1 base from V and 4 bases from J, with 4 bases between. CDR3 in DNA: TGTGCCAGCAGCTTAGGGGTAGAGACCCAGTACTTC. Its protein is CASSLGVETQYF.

J is TRBJ2-5 and V is TRBV29-1, with D possibly called TRBD1 or TRBD2 (5 bases each). V lost 4 bases to trimming and J lost 1 base, with 10 bases between them. This CDR3 is 13 amino acids long. From germline, CDR1 is SQVTM and CDR2 ANQGSEA. CDR3 nucleotides: TGCAGCGTTGGAACCGGGGCCCAAGAGACCCAGTACTTC. As protein: CSVGTGAQETQYF.

This chain links TRBV3-1 (or the pseudogene TRBV3-2) with TRBJ2-7, with 8 bases that match TRBD2. The CDR3 length is 16 residues. The germline V gene encodes CDR1 LGHDT and CDR2 YNNKEL (reference sequence). V was pared by 3 bases and J by 0 bases, with 7 bases of the junction left unmatched. CDR3 DNA sequence: TGTGCCAGCAGCCAGCCGGAGCGGGGGACCTCCTACGAGCAGTACTTC. Its protein product is CASSQPERGTSYEQYF.

The chain links TRBV5-1 to TRBJ1-6; D gene ambiguous. The CDR3 sequence is 16 residues long. Between the trimmed V and J ends, which lost 0 bases and 9 bases, there was a span of 16 bases. Germline loops: CDR1 SGHRS, CDR2 YFSETQ. In DNA, the CDR3 is TGCGCCAGCAGCTTGGTGGTGGCGCCGCCCGGTTCACCCCTCCACTTT. Protein product: CASSLVVAPPGSPLHF.

V usage is TRBV10-2 and J usage is TRBJ2-4; D call uncertain. This CDR3 spans 11 amino acids. Trimming cost V 3 bases and J 8 bases, with 5 bases left between them. Germline-derived CDR1 and CDR2 are WSHSY and SAAADI. The CDR3 nucleotides read TGCGCCAGCAGTGACGAGGACATTCAGTACTTC. The encoded protein is CASSDEDIQYF.

The gene calls are TRBV27 and TRBJ2-1; the D is unclear. Germline loops: CDR1 MNHEY, CDR2 SMNVEV (reference sequence). CDR3 length: 16 amino acids. V was trimmed by 5 bases and J by 7 bases, leaving 21 bases between them. For the CDR3, the DNA is TGTGCCAGCAGTCCCCTATTAGGTGTTTTAGCAAATGAGCAGTTCTTC. As protein: CASSPLLGVLANEQFF.

This clone was counted a few times. The chain couples TRBV28 to TRBJ2-7, with 9 positions matching TRBD1. Germline values: CDR1 MDHEN, CDR2 SYDVKM. The CDR3 runs 14 residues. J was trimmed by 4 bases and V by 7 bases; bases with no gene match: 8. The CDR3 sequence: CASNGQGNRYEQYF. For the CDR3, the DNA is TGTGCCAGCAACGGACAGGGGAATCGATACGAGCAGTACTTC.

The chain combines TRBV30 with TRBJ1-2; no clear D gene. The length of the CDR3 is 11 residues. Germline values: CDR1 GTSNPN, CDR2 SVGIG (reference sequence). The V and J ends lost 2 bases and 10 bases respectively, with 11 bases between them. The CDR3 loop is CAWSLHSFYTF. The CDR3 nucleotides read TGTGCCTGGAGTCTCCACTCATTCTACACCTTC. Drawing the rest from reference TRBV30 and TRBJ1-2, the complete variable domain is SQTIHQWPATLVQPVGSPLSLECTVEGTSNPNLYWYRQAAGRGLQLLFYSVGIGQISSEVPQNLSASRPQDRQFILSSKKLLLSDSGFYLCAWSLHSFYTFGSGTRLTVV.

This clone was seen once. V is TRBV5-6 and J is TRBJ2-2; D gene unclear. The CDR3 consists of 14 residues. The germline V gene has CDR1 SGHDT and CDR2 YYEEEE. V lost 4 bases and J 0 bases, leaving 7 bases between the germline ends. The DNA for the CDR3 is TGTGCCAGCAGCCCCGATGCGAACACCGGGGAGCTGTTTTTT. It encodes CASSPDANTGELFF.